A selection of T cell receptor beta chains follows, all from one sample in a study of vaccination effects on CD4 cells after COVID-19. For these TCRs, the target antigens are not known. Clones were sequenced by immunoSEQ multiplex PCR, and TCRdb holds only the in-frame ones, with some missing. The data hold approximately 44,000 clones, with roughly 70% observed a single time. The specimen was CD4+ T cells from PBMCs cultured with HCoV-OC43 spike peptides, collected before COVID-19 vaccination. Receptors originate from a human donor who received a COVID-19 vaccine. Each CDR3 is given with its conserved first and last residue. D genes are given only for firm matches. Part of the rows lack a size; the others show once, few, many or a class for expanded clones.

-	TRBV19	TRBJ2-1	-	CASSTGTNSYNEQFF	TGTGCCAGTAGTACCGGGACAAACTCCTACAATGAGCAGTTCTTC
-	TRBV5-4	TRBJ2-2	-	CASSLGLASTGELFF	TGTGCCAGCAGCCTGGGGCTAGCTTCTACCGGGGAGCTGTTTTTT
-	TRBV2	TRBJ1-2	-	CASSEAGSTHGYTF	TGTGCCAGCAGTGAGGCAGGTTCGACCCATGGCTACACCTTC
few	TRBV7-9	TRBJ1-2	-	CASSLVISGAGYTF	TGTGCCAGCAGCTTAGTGATCTCAGGGGCTGGCTACACCTTC
-	TRBV19	TRBJ2-6	-	CASSPDRTSGANVLTF	TGTGCCAGTAGCCCCGACAGGACCTCTGGGGCCAACGTCCTGACTTTC
-	TRBV6-5	TRBJ1-1	-	CASSTDPDTEAFF	TGTGCCAGCAGTACGGACCCAGACACTGAAGCTTTCTTT
-	TRBV14	TRBJ1-1	TRBD1	CASSPWTGGLTEAFF	TGTGCCAGCAGCCCTTGGACAGGGGGGCTCACTGAAGCTTTCTTT
-	TRBV5-6	TRBJ2-1	TRBD2	CASSLLKLAGGNEQFF	TGTGCCAGCAGCTTGCTAAAACTAGCGGGGGGGAATGAGCAGTTCTTC
few	TRBV20-1	TRBJ1-1	-	CSAERGTEAFF	TGCAGTGCAGAAAGGGGGACTGAAGCTTTCTTT
-	TRBV9	TRBJ2-3	-	CASSVVALGDTQYF	TGTGCCAGCAGCGTAGTAGCCCTCGGGGATACGCAGTATTTT
-	TRBV5-4	TRBJ1-1	-	CASSLELGGMNTEAFF	TGTGCCAGCAGCTTGGAATTAGGGGGGATGAACACTGAAGCTTTCTTT
-	TRBV9	TRBJ2-1	TRBD1	CASSALGGQGVNEQFF	TGTGCCAGCAGCGCCCTCGGGGGACAGGGGGTCAATGAGCAGTTCTTC
-	TRBV2	TRBJ2-1	-	CASSDRKVGDNEQFF	TGTGCCAGCAGTGACCGAAAGGTGGGGGACAATGAGCAGTTCTTC
-	TRBV30	TRBJ2-1	-	CAWSVLAPYEQFF	TGTGCCTGGAGTGTACTAGCTCCATATGAGCAGTTCTTC
-	TRBV4-2	TRBJ1-2	-	CASSPGRGMYGYTF	TGTGCCAGCAGCCCGGGACGGGGAATGTATGGCTACACCTTC
-	TRBV6-1	TRBJ2-1	TRBD2	CASSDGTRGAAEQFF	TGTGCCAGCAGTGACGGGACTAGGGGTGCTGCTGAGCAGTTCTTC
-	TRBV14	TRBJ2-1	-	CASSPHTGREQFF	TGTGCCAGCAGCCCCCATACGGGCAGGGAGCAGTTCTTC
few	TRBV18	TRBJ1-1	-	CASSPRVATSTNTEAFF	TGTGCCAGCTCACCACGGGTGGCAACTTCGACGAACACTGAAGCTTTCTTT
-	TRBV28	TRBJ2-2	-	CASSPGGNTGELFF	TGTGCCAGCAGTCCCGGGGGGAACACCGGGGAGCTGTTTTTT
-	TRBV6-2/TRBV6-3	TRBJ2-5	-	CASSYIPTDHWETQYF	TGTGCCAGCAGTTACATCCCGACCGACCACTGGGAGACCCAGTACTTC
-	TRBV18	TRBJ2-2	-	CASSPPGTGELFF	TGTGCCAGCTCACCACCGGGGACCGGGGAGCTGTTTTTT
-	TRBV9	TRBJ1-1	-	CASRPRPEDGEAFF	TGTGCCAGCAGGCCGAGGCCAGAAGATGGTGAAGCTTTCTTT
few	TRBV15	TRBJ1-5	-	CATSTDRNQPQHF	TGTGCCACCAGTACTGACAGGAATCAGCCCCAGCATTTT
-	TRBV27	TRBJ1-1	TRBD1	CASSARGVDTEAFF	TGTGCCAGCAGTGCCAGGGGGGTAGACACTGAAGCTTTCTTT
-	TRBV2	TRBJ1-1	-	CASKAGTSGYTEAFF	TGTGCCAGCAAAGCCGGGACATCTGGTTACACTGAAGCTTTCTTT
once	TRBV23-1	TRBJ1-2	-	CASSRPVRGGDYGYTF	TGCGCCAGCAGTCGCCCGGTCCGTGGTGGGGACTATGGCTACACCTTC
-	TRBV5-4	TRBJ2-5	-	CASSFKTGNQETQYF	TGTGCCAGCAGCTTTAAGACAGGCAACCAAGAGACCCAGTACTTC
-	TRBV12-3/TRBV12-4	TRBJ2-1	-	CASTRRVGDEQFF	TGTGCCAGCACTCGAAGGGTCGGCGATGAGCAGTTCTTC
-	TRBV9	TRBJ2-6	TRBD2	CASSAGLAGIPGANVLTF	TGTGCCAGCAGCGCCGGACTAGCGGGGATCCCTGGGGCCAACGTCCTGACTTTC
-	TRBV7-3	TRBJ2-3	-	CASSQFGWGDTQYF	TGTGCCAGCAGTCAATTCGGCTGGGGCGATACGCAGTATTTT
-	TRBV3-1/TRBV3-2	TRBJ2-1	TRBD2	CASSKDPGTSGRNEQFF	TGTGCCAGCAGCAAAGACCCCGGGACTAGCGGGAGGAATGAGCAGTTCTTC
-	TRBV7-9	TRBJ1-6	-	CASSRADSYSPLHF	TGTGCCAGCAGCCGAGCCGACAGTTATTCACCCCTCCACTTT
few	TRBV4-1	TRBJ2-1	TRBD2	CASSQVFRTSGKGYNEQFF	TGCGCCAGCAGCCAAGTGTTCCGGACTAGCGGGAAGGGATACAATGAGCAGTTCTTC
-	TRBV9	TRBJ1-4	-	CASSVGTARNEKLFF	TGTGCCAGCAGCGTAGGGACAGCTCGTAATGAAAAACTGTTTTTT
-	TRBV5-5	TRBJ1-1	-	CASSPDSWNTEAFF	TGTGCCAGCAGCCCGGACAGTTGGAACACTGAAGCTTTCTTT
-	TRBV6-2/TRBV6-3	TRBJ2-5	-	CASSYSSQATQETQYF	TGTGCCAGCAGTTACTCGTCTCAAGCTACTCAAGAGACCCAGTACTTC
-	TRBV6-2/TRBV6-3	TRBJ2-6	-	CASSDGAVGANVLTF	TGTGCCAGCAGTGACGGGGCGGTGGGGGCCAACGTCCTGACTTTC
-	TRBV5-1	TRBJ2-1	-	CASSLVGSYNEQFF	TGCGCCAGCAGCTTGGTAGGTTCCTACAATGAGCAGTTCTTC
-	TRBV2	TRBJ1-5	TRBD1	CASSQQGSNQPQHF	TGTGCCAGCAGTCAACAGGGGAGCAATCAGCCCCAGCATTTT
-	TRBV30	TRBJ2-7	-	CAWSVLGGSYEQYF	TGTGCCTGGAGTGTACTGGGCGGGTCCTACGAGCAGTACTTC
-	TRBV19	TRBJ1-2	-	CATKRNEGYNYGYTF	TGTGCCACCAAAAGGAACGAGGGGTATAACTATGGCTACACCTTC
-	TRBV12-5	TRBJ1-4	-	CASGHLQGREEKLFF	TGTGCTAGTGGCCACCTACAGGGTAGGGAGGAAAAACTGTTTTTT
few	TRBV2	TRBJ2-6	TRBD1	CASSGDRAGANVLTF	TGTGCCAGCAGTGGCGACAGGGCTGGGGCCAACGTCCTGACTTTC
-	TRBV4-1	TRBJ2-7	-	CASSHLGRGPSYEQYF	TGCGCCAGCAGCCACCTAGGGAGGGGGCCGTCCTACGAGCAGTACTTC
once	TRBV2	TRBJ1-2	-	CASVLALGYTF	TGTGCCAGCGTTCTCGCGCTGGGCTACACCTTC
-	TRBV4-2	TRBJ2-3	-	CASSQEFSTDTQYF	TGTGCCAGCAGCCAAGAATTCTCTACAGATACGCAGTATTTT
-	TRBV6-6	TRBJ2-3	TRBD1	CANGDSTGDTQYF	TGTGCCAACGGGGACAGCACGGGAGATACGCAGTATTTT
-	TRBV7-3	TRBJ2-3	-	CASRSIVDTQYF	TGTGCCAGCAGATCAATTGTAGATACGCAGTATTTT
few	TRBV5-4	TRBJ2-1	TRBD1	CASSSPGQGIYEQFF	TGTGCCAGCAGCTCGCCCGGACAGGGAATTTATGAGCAGTTCTTC
-	TRBV29-1	TRBJ1-1	-	CSVARVSEAFF	TGCAGCGTTGCTAGGGTGAGTGAAGCTTTCTTT
-	TRBV15	TRBJ1-5	-	CATSRDPTGNQPQHF	TGTGCCACCAGCAGAGATCCGACGGGGAATCAGCCCCAGCATTTT
-	TRBV28	TRBJ2-3	-	CASKSTDTQYF	TGTGCCAGCAAAAGCACAGATACGCAGTATTTT
-	TRBV5-6	TRBJ2-2	-	CASSQIGTGELFF	TGTGCCAGCAGCCAAATCGGGACCGGGGAGCTGTTTTTT
-	TRBV9	TRBJ2-2	-	CASSVQRATGELFF	TGTGCCAGCAGCGTCCAACGGGCCACCGGGGAGCTGTTTTTT
-	TRBV10-3	TRBJ2-1	-	CAITPGANNEQFF	TGTGCCATCACTCCAGGGGCGAACAATGAGCAGTTCTTC
-	TRBV6-1	TRBJ2-7	-	CASSELEGEQYF	TGTGCCAGCAGTGAACTGGAAGGCGAGCAGTACTTC
-	TRBV5-4	TRBJ2-1	TRBD2	CASSLSAGAHNEQFF	TGTGCCAGCAGCTTATCGGCGGGAGCTCACAATGAGCAGTTCTTC